The 7 T cell receptor beta chains below come from one sample, sequenced in a study of blood T cell repertoires in COVID-19 (TCRdb year 2020). The library came from the immunoSEQ multiplex PCR assay. TCRdb obtained this table from immuneACCESS and retained in-frame rearrangements with V and J assigned. These tables miss some clones; where compared with another copy, unresolved V genes account for less than half of the shortfall, and the remainder is unexplained. Within this sample are tens of thousands of clones, with roughly three quarters of them counted one time only. Of the sample, roughly a fifth falls within the top ten clones. The sequenced sample consisted of peripheral blood. The receptors here all came from a man aged 50-60 years with active or convalescent COVID-19.

This chain connects TRBV29-1 to TRBJ2-5; a possible D gene is TRBD2 (6 bases). The CDR3 runs to 12 residues. Germline lookup yields CDR1 SQVTM and CDR2 ANQGSEA. Trimming removed 4 bases at V and 2 bases at J, with 8 bases between. CDR3 DNA sequence: TGCAGCGTTGTGCGGGGACAAGAGACCCAGTACTTC. Amino acid sequence: CSVVRGQETQYF.

The chain has TRBV3-1 (or the pseudogene TRBV3-2) and TRBJ2-1, with 14 positions matching TRBD2. V lost 3 bases and J lost 6; bases outside the gene matches: 7. The CDR3 extends over 17 amino acids. Germline V gene data show CDR1 as LGHDT and CDR2 as YNNKEL (reference sequence). The CDR3 here is CASSQGLAGANFNEQFF. CDR3 nucleotide sequence: TGTGCCAGCAGCCAGGGACTAGCGGGGGCCAATTTCAATGAGCAGTTCTTC.

The chain has TRBV13 and TRBJ1-6, with a possible D match to TRBD1 (6 bases). CDR1 PRHDT and CDR2 FYEKMQ come from the germline V gene (reference sequence). V was trimmed by 5 bases and J by 9 bases, leaving 8 bases between them. CDR3 length: 12 residues. The CDR3 here is CASSHRVSPLHF. The CDR3 DNA is TGTGCCAGCAGCCACAGGGTTTCACCCCTCCACTTT.

The gene calls are TRBV5-1 and TRBJ2-5, with a weak D call TRBD2 (6 bases). The CDR3 loop spans 15 amino acids. Trimming removed 3 bases at V and 2 bases at J, with 14 bases between. The germline gives CDR1 SGHRS, CDR2 YFSETQ. CDR3 nucleotide sequence: TGCGCCAGCAGCTACTTTGGGGCGGGGCAAGAGACCCAGTACTTC. The encoded protein is CASSYFGAGQETQYF.

This chain uses TRBV11-3 with TRBJ2-1; 8 bases are a match to TRBD2. J lost 3 bases, V lost 3 bases, and 7 bases had no gene match. Germline loops: CDR1 SGHNT, CDR2 YENEEA. CDR3 length: 16 amino acids. The CDR3 is CASSLGSGDFYNEQFF. CDR3 DNA sequence: TGTGCCAGCAGCTTGGGTAGCGGGGATTTCTACAATGAGCAGTTCTTC.

The CDR3 loop is CASSFPGQGGQETQYF. The DNA for the CDR3 is TGTGCCAGCAGTTTCCCTGGACAGGGTGGCCAAGAGACCCAGTACTTC. The rearrangement links TRBV2 to TRBJ2-5; 8 nucleotides agree with TRBD1. V dropped 5 bases and J dropped 1; count of bases not matched to a gene: 9. From germline, CDR1 is SNHLY and CDR2 FYNNEI. The CDR3 totals 16 residues.

The gene calls are TRBV28 and TRBJ1-3; 7 bases match TRBD1. In germline, CDR1 is MDHEN, CDR2 SYDVKM. CDR3 length: 14 residues. The J segment lost 2 bases and the V segment lost 5 bases, leaving 3 bases of the junction unmatched. CDR3 in amino acids: CASSDRAPGNTIYF. As DNA, the CDR3 is TGTGCCAGCAGTGACAGGGCGCCTGGAAACACCATATATTTT.